The rows below give T cell receptor beta chains drawn from one sample of a study of vaccination effects on CD4 cells after COVID-19. The antigens these receptors bind are not known. Sequenced by immunoSEQ multiplex PCR; TCRdb stores in-frame clones only, minus some. Altogether over 35,000 clones are present, just over 75% being singletons, with the ten largest covering roughly 3.6%. The sample in question was CD4+ T cells from PBMCs cultured without peptide, obtained after COVID-19 vaccination. The receptors were sampled from a human donor who had a prior SARS-CoV-2 infection. The CDR3 runs from the conserved cysteine through the conserved F or W. Each record gives: J gene, clone size, D gene, V gene, CDR3 DNA, CDR3 protein. The D gene is left open where the match is weak. Clone size is shown for a subset of rows, as once, few, many or a class of expanded clone.

j_call: TRBJ1-6; clone_size: .; d_call: .; v_call: TRBV6-5; cdr3_nt: TGTGCCAGCAGAACCAGGGCTGATAATTCACCCCTCCACTTT; cdr3_aa: CASRTRADNSPLHF
j_call: TRBJ1-2; clone_size: few; d_call: .; v_call: TRBV7-2; cdr3_nt: TGTGCCAGCAGCTTGGTCCCAGACTATGGCTACACCTTC; cdr3_aa: CASSLVPDYGYTF
j_call: TRBJ2-5; clone_size: .; d_call: .; v_call: TRBV7-9; cdr3_nt: TGTGCCAGCAGCTTCCAGGGACTCGAAGAGACCCAGTACTTC; cdr3_aa: CASSFQGLEETQYF
j_call: TRBJ1-2; clone_size: .; d_call: TRBD1; v_call: TRBV24-1; cdr3_nt: TGTGCCACCAGGGGGATTAGTCGGACAGGGTTCTTTCGGGGATATGGCTACACCTTC; cdr3_aa: CATRGISRTGFFRGYGYTF
j_call: TRBJ1-3; clone_size: .; d_call: TRBD1; v_call: TRBV14; cdr3_nt: TGTGCCAGCAGCCGAACAGGGGGACCTGGAAACACCATATATTTT; cdr3_aa: CASSRTGGPGNTIYF
j_call: TRBJ2-1; clone_size: .; d_call: .; v_call: TRBV19; cdr3_nt: TGTGCCAGTAGTAATCTTGGCGGGGTAATTTACAATGAGCAGTTCTTC; cdr3_aa: CASSNLGGVIYNEQFF
j_call: TRBJ2-7; clone_size: .; d_call: TRBD1; v_call: TRBV28; cdr3_nt: TGTGCCAGCAGTGGGACAGGGAGGGTCTACGAGCAGTACTTC; cdr3_aa: CASSGTGRVYEQYF
j_call: TRBJ2-2; clone_size: .; d_call: .; v_call: TRBV4-1; cdr3_nt: TGCGCCAGCAGCCAAGGTTACGGGTCCGGGGAGCTGTTTTTT; cdr3_aa: CASSQGYGSGELFF
j_call: TRBJ2-7; clone_size: .; d_call: .; v_call: TRBV12-5; cdr3_nt: TGTGCTAGTGGTCTAGCCTACGAGCAGTACTTC; cdr3_aa: CASGLAYEQYF
j_call: TRBJ2-1; clone_size: .; d_call: TRBD1; v_call: TRBV5-4; cdr3_nt: TGTGCCAGCAGCGCGAAAACAGGGGCCCGGGGGCAGTTCTTC; cdr3_aa: CASSAKTGARGQFF
j_call: TRBJ2-7; clone_size: .; d_call: TRBD1; v_call: TRBV7-2; cdr3_nt: TGTGCCAGCAGCTTTTTCGTGTCGGGGACAGGGGCCTACGAGCAGTACTTC; cdr3_aa: CASSFFVSGTGAYEQYF
j_call: TRBJ2-2; clone_size: .; d_call: .; v_call: TRBV4-2; cdr3_nt: TGTGCCAGCAGCCAAGATAGCCGGGCCACCGGGGAGCTGTTTTTT; cdr3_aa: CASSQDSRATGELFF
j_call: TRBJ2-6; clone_size: .; d_call: .; v_call: TRBV10-3; cdr3_nt: TGTGCCATCAGTGAGTCCAGGCCTGGGGCCAACGTCCTGACTTTC; cdr3_aa: CAISESRPGANVLTF
j_call: TRBJ2-5; clone_size: .; d_call: .; v_call: TRBV5-1; cdr3_nt: TGCGCCAGCAGCTTAGTTAGCGGAAAAGAGACCCAGTACTTC; cdr3_aa: CASSLVSGKETQYF
j_call: TRBJ2-7; clone_size: once; d_call: .; v_call: TRBV7-9; cdr3_nt: TGTGCCAGCAGCTTAAAGGGTGGGGGCTACGAGCAGTACTTC; cdr3_aa: CASSLKGGGYEQYF
j_call: TRBJ2-3; clone_size: .; d_call: .; v_call: TRBV5-1; cdr3_nt: TGCGCCAGCAGCTCCGGACAGACAGATACGCAGTATTTT; cdr3_aa: CASSSGQTDTQYF
j_call: TRBJ2-5; clone_size: .; d_call: .; v_call: TRBV5-4; cdr3_nt: TGTGCCAGCAGCCTCTGGGGCAGCCAAGAGACCCAGTACTTC; cdr3_aa: CASSLWGSQETQYF
j_call: TRBJ2-5; clone_size: .; d_call: TRBD1; v_call: TRBV6-1; cdr3_nt: TGTGCCAGCAGTGAATCGTTCAGGGGGCAGACCCAGTACTTC; cdr3_aa: CASSESFRGQTQYF
j_call: TRBJ2-7; clone_size: few; d_call: TRBD1; v_call: TRBV5-1; cdr3_nt: TGCGCCAGCAGCTTGGCCCCCAACAGGGGTAGCGAGCAGTACTTC; cdr3_aa: CASSLAPNRGSEQYF
j_call: TRBJ1-2; clone_size: .; d_call: TRBD1; v_call: TRBV9; cdr3_nt: TGTGCCAGCAGCGTACGAGGACAGGGACCGTATGGCTACACCTTC; cdr3_aa: CASSVRGQGPYGYTF
j_call: TRBJ2-5; clone_size: .; d_call: .; v_call: TRBV23-1; cdr3_nt: TGCGCCAGCAGTCAATTCTCGGAACCGTCTGGCCCCCAAGAGACCCAGTACTTC; cdr3_aa: CASSQFSEPSGPQETQYF
j_call: TRBJ1-2; clone_size: .; d_call: .; v_call: TRBV27; cdr3_nt: TGTGCCAGCAGTTTTCAAGGTTCTGGCTACACCTTC; cdr3_aa: CASSFQGSGYTF
j_call: TRBJ1-2; clone_size: .; d_call: .; v_call: TRBV7-2; cdr3_nt: TGTGCCAGCAGCCAAGATAACTATGGCTACACCTTC; cdr3_aa: CASSQDNYGYTF
j_call: TRBJ2-5; clone_size: once; d_call: .; v_call: TRBV5-1; cdr3_nt: TGCGCCAGCAGCTTCCGGCTGGCAGAGACCCAGTACTTC; cdr3_aa: CASSFRLAETQYF
j_call: TRBJ2-7; clone_size: .; d_call: TRBD1; v_call: TRBV7-9; cdr3_nt: TGTGCCAGCAGCCTAAGGACAGGCGTCTCCTACGAGCAGTACTTC; cdr3_aa: CASSLRTGVSYEQYF
j_call: TRBJ2-7; clone_size: once; d_call: TRBD1; v_call: TRBV28; cdr3_nt: TGTGCCAGCTCCAGGGCGGGACAGGGGACCTACGAGCAGTACTTC; cdr3_aa: CASSRAGQGTYEQYF
j_call: TRBJ2-1; clone_size: .; d_call: TRBD1; v_call: TRBV5-4; cdr3_nt: TGTGCCAGCAGCCCTGGGACAGGACCCTACAATGAGCAGTTCTTC; cdr3_aa: CASSPGTGPYNEQFF
j_call: TRBJ2-7; clone_size: few; d_call: TRBD2; v_call: TRBV4-2; cdr3_nt: TGTGCCAGCAGCCAAGCTGGGGCGGGAGGGCTTTTGTACGAGCAGTACTTC; cdr3_aa: CASSQAGAGGLLYEQYF
j_call: TRBJ2-2; clone_size: .; d_call: .; v_call: TRBV24-1; cdr3_nt: TGTGCCACCAGTGATTTTTGGGAAGGGGCCGGGGAGCTGTTTTTT; cdr3_aa: CATSDFWEGAGELFF
j_call: TRBJ1-4; clone_size: .; d_call: .; v_call: TRBV7-6; cdr3_nt: TGTGCCAGCAGCTTAGCGCTAGGTCTAAATGAAAAACTGTTTTTT; cdr3_aa: CASSLALGLNEKLFF
j_call: TRBJ1-5; clone_size: .; d_call: .; v_call: TRBV2; cdr3_nt: TGTGCCAGCAGTGAGGGGTTTCAGCCCCAGCATTTT; cdr3_aa: CASSEGFQPQHF
j_call: TRBJ1-1; clone_size: .; d_call: .; v_call: TRBV28; cdr3_nt: TGTGCCAGCAGTCCCTCAGGGACCTCAGCTTTCTTT; cdr3_aa: CASSPSGTSAFF
j_call: TRBJ2-7; clone_size: .; d_call: .; v_call: TRBV2; cdr3_nt: TGTGCCAGCAGGGACAGAGCATCCTCCTACGAGCAGTACTTC; cdr3_aa: CASRDRASSYEQYF
j_call: TRBJ2-3; clone_size: .; d_call: .; v_call: TRBV5-4; cdr3_nt: TGTGCCAGCAGCCGACCCCGGGACCAAAACACAGATACGCAGTATTTT; cdr3_aa: CASSRPRDQNTDTQYF
j_call: TRBJ2-3; clone_size: .; d_call: TRBD1; v_call: TRBV24-1; cdr3_nt: TGTGCCACCAGCACGACAGGGGCCGCTTCGGATACGCAGTATTTT; cdr3_aa: CATSTTGAASDTQYF
j_call: TRBJ2-3; clone_size: .; d_call: .; v_call: TRBV7-9; cdr3_nt: TGTGCCAGCAGCTCCGGGGACCGGGGGCAGTATTTT; cdr3_aa: CASSSGDRGQYF
j_call: TRBJ2-7; clone_size: .; d_call: TRBD2; v_call: TRBV5-6; cdr3_nt: TGTGCCAGCAGCTTGCTCGGGGGGACGGGATACGAGCAGTACTTC; cdr3_aa: CASSLLGGTGYEQYF
j_call: TRBJ1-4; clone_size: once; d_call: .; v_call: TRBV9; cdr3_nt: TGTGCCAGCAGCTCCCCCAGGGGTCCCCTGGCAACTAATGAAAAACTGTTTTTT; cdr3_aa: CASSSPRGPLATNEKLFF
j_call: TRBJ2-7; clone_size: .; d_call: TRBD2; v_call: TRBV5-4; cdr3_nt: TGTGCCAGCAGCTCGGGACTAGTGTCGTACGAGCAGTACTTC; cdr3_aa: CASSSGLVSYEQYF
j_call: TRBJ2-2; clone_size: .; d_call: TRBD2; v_call: TRBV18; cdr3_nt: TGTGCCAGCTCACCACCGAGGGCTAGCGGATCGGCCGGGGAGCTGTTTTTT; cdr3_aa: CASSPPRASGSAGELFF
j_call: TRBJ1-3; clone_size: .; d_call: .; v_call: TRBV5-6; cdr3_nt: TGTGCCAGCAGCTTGGGCGAGACAGCAGGCTGGGGAAACACCATATATTTT; cdr3_aa: CASSLGETAGWGNTIYF
j_call: TRBJ2-3; clone_size: .; d_call: .; v_call: TRBV7-3; cdr3_nt: TGTGCCAGCAGCTTAGGGCCCAGCACAGATACGCAGTATTTT; cdr3_aa: CASSLGPSTDTQYF
j_call: TRBJ1-2; clone_size: .; d_call: .; v_call: TRBV3-1/TRBV3-2; cdr3_nt: TGTGCCAGCAGCCTCGACGGTGATGGCTACACCTTC; cdr3_aa: CASSLDGDGYTF
j_call: TRBJ2-2; clone_size: few; d_call: .; v_call: TRBV7-8; cdr3_nt: TGTGCCAGCAGCTTAGTCTCGCTGATTAACACCGGGGAGCTGTTTTTT; cdr3_aa: CASSLVSLINTGELFF
j_call: TRBJ1-5; clone_size: .; d_call: .; v_call: TRBV2; cdr3_nt: TGTGCCAGCAGGCGGCGGATCGGGGGGCCCCAGCATTTT; cdr3_aa: CASRRRIGGPQHF
j_call: TRBJ2-1; clone_size: .; d_call: TRBD2; v_call: TRBV7-6; cdr3_nt: TGTGCCAGCAGCTTAGTTGGAGCGGGGGGGCCAAATGAGCAGTTCTTC; cdr3_aa: CASSLVGAGGPNEQFF
j_call: TRBJ2-1; clone_size: once; d_call: TRBD1; v_call: TRBV7-9; cdr3_nt: TGTGCCAGCAGCCCCGGGACAGTCCCCTACAATGAGCAGTTCTTC; cdr3_aa: CASSPGTVPYNEQFF
j_call: TRBJ2-1; clone_size: .; d_call: .; v_call: TRBV7-9; cdr3_nt: TGTGCCAGCAGACCGCGGCCGGACCCGAGCTCCTACAATGAGCAGTTCTTC; cdr3_aa: CASRPRPDPSSYNEQFF
j_call: TRBJ1-3; clone_size: .; d_call: .; v_call: TRBV9; cdr3_nt: TGTGCCAGCAGCGTCAGTGCACCCTACTCTGGAAACACCATATATTTT; cdr3_aa: CASSVSAPYSGNTIYF
j_call: TRBJ1-1; clone_size: .; d_call: .; v_call: TRBV4-1; cdr3_nt: TGCGCCAGCAGCCAAGAAAAATGGGTGAACACTGAAGCTTTCTTT; cdr3_aa: CASSQEKWVNTEAFF
j_call: TRBJ2-1; clone_size: .; d_call: TRBD2; v_call: TRBV7-3; cdr3_nt: TGTGCCAGCAGCCCCCGCCCGAGCTCCTGGGGGGAGGGACCGCGTGAGCAGTTCTTC; cdr3_aa: CASSPRPSSWGEGPREQFF
j_call: TRBJ1-5; clone_size: few; d_call: .; v_call: TRBV18; cdr3_nt: TGTGCCAGCTCAACAAACCTCGAGCAGCCCCAGCATTTT; cdr3_aa: CASSTNLEQPQHF
j_call: TRBJ2-3; clone_size: once; d_call: TRBD1; v_call: TRBV5-1; cdr3_nt: TGCGCCAGCAGCTACGGACAGGGGGTTTATACGCCCCCAACAGATACGCAGTATTTT; cdr3_aa: CASSYGQGVYTPPTDTQYF